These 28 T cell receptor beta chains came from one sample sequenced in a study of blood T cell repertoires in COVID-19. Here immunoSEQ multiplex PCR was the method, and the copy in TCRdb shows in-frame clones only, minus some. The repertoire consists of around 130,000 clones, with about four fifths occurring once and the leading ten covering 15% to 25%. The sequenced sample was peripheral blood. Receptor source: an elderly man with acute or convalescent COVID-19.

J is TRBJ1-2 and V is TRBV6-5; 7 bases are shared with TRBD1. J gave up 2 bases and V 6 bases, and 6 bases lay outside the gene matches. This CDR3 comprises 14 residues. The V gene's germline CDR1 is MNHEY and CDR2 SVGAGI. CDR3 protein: CASRTATGNYGYTF. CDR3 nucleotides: TGTGCCAGCAGGACAGCGACAGGGAACTATGGCTACACCTTC.

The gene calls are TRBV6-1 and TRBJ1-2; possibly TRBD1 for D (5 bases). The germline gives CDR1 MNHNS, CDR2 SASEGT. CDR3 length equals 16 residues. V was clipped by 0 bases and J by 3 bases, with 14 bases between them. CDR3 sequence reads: CASSEARTQRDYGYTF. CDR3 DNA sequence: TGTGCCAGCAGTGAAGCGAGGACACAAAGGGACTATGGCTACACCTTC.

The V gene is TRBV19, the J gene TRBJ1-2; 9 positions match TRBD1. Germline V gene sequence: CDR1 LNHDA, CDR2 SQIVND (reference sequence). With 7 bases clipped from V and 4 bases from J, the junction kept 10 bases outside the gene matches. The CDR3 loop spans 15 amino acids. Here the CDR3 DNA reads TGTGCCAGTACCAAAACCCGGACAGGGGTCTATGGCTACACCTTC. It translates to CASTKTRTGVYGYTF.

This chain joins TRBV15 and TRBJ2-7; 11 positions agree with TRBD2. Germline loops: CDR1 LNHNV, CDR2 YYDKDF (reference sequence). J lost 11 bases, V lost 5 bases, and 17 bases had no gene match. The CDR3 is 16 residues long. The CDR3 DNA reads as TGTGCCACCAGCGGCCAGAGAGTGGCTAGCGGGGGGCAGAAGTACTTC. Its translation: CATSGQRVASGGQKYF. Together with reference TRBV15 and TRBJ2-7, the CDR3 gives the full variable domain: DAMVIQNPRYQVTQFGKPVTLSCSQTLNHNVMYWYQQKSSQAPKLLFHYYDKDFNNEADTPDNFQSRRPNTSFCFLDIRSPGLGDTAMYLCATSGQRVASGGQKYFGPGTRLTVT.

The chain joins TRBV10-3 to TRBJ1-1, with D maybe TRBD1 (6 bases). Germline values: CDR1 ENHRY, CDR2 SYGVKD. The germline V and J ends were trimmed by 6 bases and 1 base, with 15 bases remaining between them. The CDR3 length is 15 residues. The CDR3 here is CAIREQGGSNTEAFF. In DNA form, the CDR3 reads TGTGCCATCAGAGAACAGGGCGGTTCGAACACTGAAGCTTTCTTT.

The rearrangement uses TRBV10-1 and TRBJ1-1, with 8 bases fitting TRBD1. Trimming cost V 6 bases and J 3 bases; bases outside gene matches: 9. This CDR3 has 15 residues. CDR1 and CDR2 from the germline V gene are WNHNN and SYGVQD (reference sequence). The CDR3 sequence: CASRINQGADTEAFF. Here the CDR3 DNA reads TGCGCCAGCAGAATAAATCAGGGGGCGGACACTGAAGCTTTCTTT.

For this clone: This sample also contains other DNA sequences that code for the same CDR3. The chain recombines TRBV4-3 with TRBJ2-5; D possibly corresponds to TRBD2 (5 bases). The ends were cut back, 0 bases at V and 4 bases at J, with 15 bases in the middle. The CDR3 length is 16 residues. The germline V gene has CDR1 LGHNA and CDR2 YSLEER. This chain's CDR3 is CASSQDRLAGRETQYF. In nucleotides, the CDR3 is TGCGCCAGCAGCCAAGACAGGCTAGCTGGGCGAGAGACCCAGTACTTC.

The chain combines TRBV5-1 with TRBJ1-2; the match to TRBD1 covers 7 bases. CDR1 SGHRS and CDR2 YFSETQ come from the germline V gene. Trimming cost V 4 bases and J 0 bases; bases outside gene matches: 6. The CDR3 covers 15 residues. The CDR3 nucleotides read TGCGCCAGCAGCCCGGGACAGCTAGCTAACTATGGCTACACCTTC. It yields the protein CASSPGQLANYGYTF. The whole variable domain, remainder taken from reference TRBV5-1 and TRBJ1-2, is KAGVTQTPRYLIKTRGQQVTLSCSPISGHRSVSWYQQTPGQGLQFLFEYFSETQRNKGNFPGRFSGRQFSNSRSEMNVSTLELGDSALYLCASSPGQLANYGYTFGSGTRLTVV.

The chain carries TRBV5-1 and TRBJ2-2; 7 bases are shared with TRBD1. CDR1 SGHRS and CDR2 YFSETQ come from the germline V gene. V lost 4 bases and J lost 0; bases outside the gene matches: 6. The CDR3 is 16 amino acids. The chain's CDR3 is CASSRRTGSNTGELFF. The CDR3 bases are TGCGCCAGCAGCAGACGGACAGGATCGAACACCGGGGAGCTGTTTTTT.

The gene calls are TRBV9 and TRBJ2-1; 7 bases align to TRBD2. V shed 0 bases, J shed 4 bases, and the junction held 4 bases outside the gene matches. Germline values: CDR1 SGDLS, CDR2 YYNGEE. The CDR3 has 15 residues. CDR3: CASSVDGGRYNEQFF. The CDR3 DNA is TGTGCCAGCAGCGTAGACGGGGGGAGATACAATGAGCAGTTCTTC.

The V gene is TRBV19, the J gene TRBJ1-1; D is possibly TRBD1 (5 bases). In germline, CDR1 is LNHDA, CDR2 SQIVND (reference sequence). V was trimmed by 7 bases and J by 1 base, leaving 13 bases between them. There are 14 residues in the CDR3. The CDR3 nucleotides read TGTGCCAGTAAACCGGGACTCAAGAACACTGAAGCTTTCTTT. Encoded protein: CASKPGLKNTEAFF.

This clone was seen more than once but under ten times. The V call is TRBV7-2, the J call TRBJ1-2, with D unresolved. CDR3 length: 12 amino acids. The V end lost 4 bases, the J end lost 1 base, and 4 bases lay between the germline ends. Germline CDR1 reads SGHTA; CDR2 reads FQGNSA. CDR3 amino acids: CASSSVNYGYTF. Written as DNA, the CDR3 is TGTGCCAGCAGCTCAGTTAACTATGGCTACACCTTC.

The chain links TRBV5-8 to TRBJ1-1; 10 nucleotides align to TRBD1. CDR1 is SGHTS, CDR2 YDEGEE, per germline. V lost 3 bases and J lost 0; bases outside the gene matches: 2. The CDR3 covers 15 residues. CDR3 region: CASSWDRGVNTEAFF. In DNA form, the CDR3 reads TGTGCCAGCAGCTGGGACAGGGGCGTGAACACTGAAGCTTTCTTT.

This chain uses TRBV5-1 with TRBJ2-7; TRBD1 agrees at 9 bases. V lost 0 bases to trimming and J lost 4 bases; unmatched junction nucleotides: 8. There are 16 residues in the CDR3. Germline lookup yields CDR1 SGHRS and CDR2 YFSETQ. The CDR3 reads CASSLVVSTGGYEQYF. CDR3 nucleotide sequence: TGCGCCAGCAGCTTGGTCGTCTCGACAGGGGGTTACGAGCAGTACTTC. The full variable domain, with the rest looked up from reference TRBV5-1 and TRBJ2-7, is KAGVTQTPRYLIKTRGQQVTLSCSPISGHRSVSWYQQTPGQGLQFLFEYFSETQRNKGNFPGRFSGRQFSNSRSEMNVSTLELGDSALYLCASSLVVSTGGYEQYFGPGTRLTVT.

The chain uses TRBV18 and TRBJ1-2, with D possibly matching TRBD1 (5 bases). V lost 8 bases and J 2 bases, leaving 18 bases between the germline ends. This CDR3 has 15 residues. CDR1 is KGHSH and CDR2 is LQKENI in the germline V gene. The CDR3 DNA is TGTGCCAGCACAGTTGTCGGGGGATCAAACTATGGCTACACCTTC. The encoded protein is CASTVVGGSNYGYTF.

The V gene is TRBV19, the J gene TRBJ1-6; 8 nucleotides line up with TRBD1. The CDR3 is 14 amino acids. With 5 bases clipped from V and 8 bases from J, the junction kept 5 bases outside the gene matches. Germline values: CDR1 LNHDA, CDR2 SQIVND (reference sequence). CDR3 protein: CASSYRGTDSPLHF. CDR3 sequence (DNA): TGTGCCAGTAGTTACAGGGGGACGGATTCACCCCTCCACTTT.

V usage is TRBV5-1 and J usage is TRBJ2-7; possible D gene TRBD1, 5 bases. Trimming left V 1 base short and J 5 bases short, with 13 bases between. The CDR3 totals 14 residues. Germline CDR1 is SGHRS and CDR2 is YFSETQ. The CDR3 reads CASSLFMGRNEQYF. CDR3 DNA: TGCGCCAGCAGCTTGTTCATGGGGCGGAACGAGCAGTACTTC. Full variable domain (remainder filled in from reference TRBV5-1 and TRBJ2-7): KAGVTQTPRYLIKTRGQQVTLSCSPISGHRSVSWYQQTPGQGLQFLFEYFSETQRNKGNFPGRFSGRQFSNSRSEMNVSTLELGDSALYLCASSLFMGRNEQYFGPGTRLTVT.

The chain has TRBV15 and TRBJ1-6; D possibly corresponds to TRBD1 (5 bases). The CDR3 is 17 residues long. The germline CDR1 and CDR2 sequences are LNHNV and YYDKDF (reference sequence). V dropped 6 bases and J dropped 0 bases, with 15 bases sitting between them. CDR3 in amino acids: CATRQVRGSSYNSPLHF. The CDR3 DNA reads TGTGCCACCAGGCAGGTTAGGGGCAGCTCCTATAATTCACCCCTCCACTTT.

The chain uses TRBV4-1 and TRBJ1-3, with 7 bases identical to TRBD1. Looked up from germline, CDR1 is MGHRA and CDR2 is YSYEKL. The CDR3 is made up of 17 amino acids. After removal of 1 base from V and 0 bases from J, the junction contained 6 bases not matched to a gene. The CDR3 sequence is CASSQVSQGISGNTIYF. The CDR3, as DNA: TGCGCCAGCAGCCAAGTATCACAGGGGATCTCTGGAAACACCATATATTTT.

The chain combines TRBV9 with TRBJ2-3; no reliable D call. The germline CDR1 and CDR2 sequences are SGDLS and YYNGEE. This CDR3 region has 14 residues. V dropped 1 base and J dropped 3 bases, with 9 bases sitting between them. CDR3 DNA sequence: TGTGCCAGCAGCGTAATGTCCATGACAGATACGCAGTATTTT. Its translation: CASSVMSMTDTQYF.

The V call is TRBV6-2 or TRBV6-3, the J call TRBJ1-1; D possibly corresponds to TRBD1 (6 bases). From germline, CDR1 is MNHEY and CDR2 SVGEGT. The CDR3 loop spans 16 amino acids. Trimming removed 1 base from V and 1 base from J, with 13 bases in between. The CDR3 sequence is CASSYFPGQTNTEAFF. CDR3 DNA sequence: TGTGCCAGCAGTTACTTCCCGGGACAAACGAACACTGAAGCTTTCTTT.

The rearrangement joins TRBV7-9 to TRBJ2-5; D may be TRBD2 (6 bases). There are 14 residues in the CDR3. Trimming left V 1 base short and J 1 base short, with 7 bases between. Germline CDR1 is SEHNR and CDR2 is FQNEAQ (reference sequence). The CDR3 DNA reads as TGTGCCAGCAGCTTAGTGGGAGGCCAAGAGACCCAGTACTTC. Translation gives CASSLVGGQETQYF. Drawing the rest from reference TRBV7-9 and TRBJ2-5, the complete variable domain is DTGVSQNPRHKITKRGQNVTFRCDPISEHNRLYWYRQTLGQGPEFLTYFQNEAQLEKSRLLSDRFSAERPKGSFSTLEIQRTEQGDSAMYLCASSLVGGQETQYFGPGTRLLVL.

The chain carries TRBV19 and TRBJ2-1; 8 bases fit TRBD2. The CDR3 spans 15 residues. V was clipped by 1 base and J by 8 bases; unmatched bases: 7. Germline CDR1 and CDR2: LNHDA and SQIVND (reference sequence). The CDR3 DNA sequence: TGTGCCAGTAGTATAGGAAACAGCGGGGGCTATGAGCAGTTCTTC. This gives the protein CASSIGNSGGYEQFF. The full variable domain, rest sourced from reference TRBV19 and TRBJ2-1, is DGGITQSPKYLFRKEGQNVTLSCEQNLNHDAMYWYRQDPGQGLRLIYYSQIVNDFQKGDIAEGYSVSREKKESFPLTVTSAQKNPTAFYLCASSIGNSGGYEQFFGPGTRLTVL.

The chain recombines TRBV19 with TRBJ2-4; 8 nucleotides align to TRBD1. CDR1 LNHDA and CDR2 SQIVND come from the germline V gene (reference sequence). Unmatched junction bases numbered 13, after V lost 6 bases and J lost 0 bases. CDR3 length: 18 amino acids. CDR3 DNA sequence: TGTGCCAGTAGCGACGATAGAACAGGGGGTCTAGCCAAAAACATTCAGTACTTC. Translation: CASSDDRTGGLAKNIQYF.

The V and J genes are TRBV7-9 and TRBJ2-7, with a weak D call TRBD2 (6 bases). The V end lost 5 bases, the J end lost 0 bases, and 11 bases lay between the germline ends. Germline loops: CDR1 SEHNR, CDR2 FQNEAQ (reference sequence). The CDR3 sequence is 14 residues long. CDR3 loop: CASSPRESSYEQYF. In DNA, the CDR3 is TGTGCCAGCAGCCCCCGGGAGAGCTCCTACGAGCAGTACTTC.

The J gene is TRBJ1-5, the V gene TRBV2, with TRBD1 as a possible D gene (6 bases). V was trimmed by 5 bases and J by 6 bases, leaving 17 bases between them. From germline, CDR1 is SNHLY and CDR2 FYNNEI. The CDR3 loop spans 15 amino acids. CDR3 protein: CASSFLQGMGQPQHF. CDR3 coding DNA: TGTGCCAGCAGTTTCTTACAGGGTATGGGTCAGCCCCAGCATTTT.

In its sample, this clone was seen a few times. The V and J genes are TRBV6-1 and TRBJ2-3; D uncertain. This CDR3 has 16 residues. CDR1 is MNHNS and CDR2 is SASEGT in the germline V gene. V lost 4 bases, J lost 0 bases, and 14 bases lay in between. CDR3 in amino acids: CASSVETSRSTDTQYF. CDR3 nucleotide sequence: TGTGCCAGCAGTGTAGAGACAAGTCGCAGCACAGATACGCAGTATTTT.

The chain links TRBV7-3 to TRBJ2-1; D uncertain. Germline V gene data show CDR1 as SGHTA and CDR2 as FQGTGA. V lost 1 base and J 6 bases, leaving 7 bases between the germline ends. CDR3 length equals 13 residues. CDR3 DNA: TGTGCCAGCAGCTTAATATCCAGCAATGAGCAGTTCTTC. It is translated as CASSLISSNEQFF.